This TCR beta chain emerged from a study of blood T cell repertoires in COVID-19. Overall study context: In each case, the material was cDNA or gDNA derived from T cells, B-cell-depleted T cells, or PBMCs.

This table comes from immunoSEQ multiplex PCR, and its TCRdb copy is limited to in-frame clones, with some not included. The sample records over 250,000 clones, 88% being singletons. Germline CDR1 reads SGDLS; CDR2 reads YYNGEE. The CDR3 spans 17 residues. Losses at the gene ends were 0 bases for V and 6 bases for J; bases not matched to a gene: 9. The rearrangement links TRBV9 to TRBJ2-2; TRBD1 aligns across 9 bases. The sample taken for sequencing was peripheral blood. The source of this sequence is a man aged 55 to 70 who had recovered from COVID-19. As DNA, the CDR3 is TGTGCCAGCAGCGTAGGTGGGACAGGGTTTAGGGCCGGGGAGCTGTTTTTT. Its protein product is CASSVGGTGFRAGELFF.